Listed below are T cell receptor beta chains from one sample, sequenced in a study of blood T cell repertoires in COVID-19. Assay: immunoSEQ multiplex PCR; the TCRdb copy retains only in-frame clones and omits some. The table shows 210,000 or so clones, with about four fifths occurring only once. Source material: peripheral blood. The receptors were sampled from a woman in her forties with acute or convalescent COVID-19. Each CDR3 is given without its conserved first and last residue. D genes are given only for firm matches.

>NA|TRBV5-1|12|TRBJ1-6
ASSPQWGGSPLH
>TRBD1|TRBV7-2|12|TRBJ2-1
ASSPRDSYNEQF
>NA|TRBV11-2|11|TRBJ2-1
ASSLTEGNEQF
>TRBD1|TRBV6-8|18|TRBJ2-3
ASSYSNYLSRTGAGDTQY
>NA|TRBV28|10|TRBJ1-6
ATGLYNSPLH
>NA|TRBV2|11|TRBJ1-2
ASSLSSRYGYT
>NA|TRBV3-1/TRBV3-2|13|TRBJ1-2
ASSQAPGQNYGYT
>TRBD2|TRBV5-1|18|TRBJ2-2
ASSQRTRTSSLLNTGELF
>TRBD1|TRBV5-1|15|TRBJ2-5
ASSPTQGSVGRETQY
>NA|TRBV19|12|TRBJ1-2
ASKYAGGHDGYT
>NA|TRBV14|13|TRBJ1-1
ASSRAGYTRDEAF
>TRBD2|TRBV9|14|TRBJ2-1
ASSVPSGRTYNEQF
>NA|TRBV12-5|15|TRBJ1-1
ASGLVQGPRPNTEAF
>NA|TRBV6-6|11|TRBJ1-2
ASSHRTAYGYT
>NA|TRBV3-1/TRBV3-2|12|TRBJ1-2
ASSQEGRGYGYT
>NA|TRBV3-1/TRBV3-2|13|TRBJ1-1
ASSNYRGADTEAF
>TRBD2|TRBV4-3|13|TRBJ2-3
ASSSAGEGTDTQY
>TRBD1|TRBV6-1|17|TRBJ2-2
ASSETLGLWGQGSGELF
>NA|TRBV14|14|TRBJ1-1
ASSQDYGGVYTEAF
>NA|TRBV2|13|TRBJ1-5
ASRFGRGFEQPQH
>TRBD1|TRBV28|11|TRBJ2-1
ASSIQGALGQF
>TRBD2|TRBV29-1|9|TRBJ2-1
SVKREYEQF